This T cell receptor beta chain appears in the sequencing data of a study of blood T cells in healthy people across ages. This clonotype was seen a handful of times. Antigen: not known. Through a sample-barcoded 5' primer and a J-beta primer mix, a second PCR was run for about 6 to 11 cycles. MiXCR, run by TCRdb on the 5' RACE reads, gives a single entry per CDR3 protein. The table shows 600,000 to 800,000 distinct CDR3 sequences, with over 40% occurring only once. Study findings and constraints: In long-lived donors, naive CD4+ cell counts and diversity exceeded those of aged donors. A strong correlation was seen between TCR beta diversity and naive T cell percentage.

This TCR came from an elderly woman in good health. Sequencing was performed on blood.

The CDR3: CASSQTGGDRGYQPQHF. The DNA for the CDR3 is TGTGCCAGCAGCCAAACAGGAGGGGACAGGGGTTACCAGCCCCAGCATTTT. The chain joins TRBV3-1 to TRBJ1-5; 10 bases match TRBD1. The germline V gene encodes CDR1 LGHDT and CDR2 YNNKEL (reference sequence). The J segment lost 7 bases and the V segment lost 2 bases, leaving 11 bases of the junction unmatched. This CDR3 comprises 17 residues.